The rows below give T cell receptor beta chains drawn from one sample of a study of T-cell memory formation after mild COVID-19. TCRdb used MiXCR to reprocess the 5' RACE reads, holding one entry per CDR3 protein. The table includes fewer than 300,000 distinct CDR3 sequences, around 17% detected once. The sample taken for sequencing was PBMCs or a T cell subset sorted from them (not recorded which). These receptors all stem from a man aged 18 to 29 who had mild COVID-19 (a few samples of this study predate the infection). Cell type and time point are not known. Each CDR3 is given with its conserved first and last residue. A D gene is named only where the DNA matches it firmly. Only part of the rows carry a size: once, few, many, or a class if the clone is expanded.

j_call,v_call,clone_size,d_call,cdr3_nt,cdr3_aa
TRBJ2-3,TRBV4-3,few,NA,TGCGCCAGCAGCCACAAAAGCGGCCCTAGCACAGATACGCAGTATTTT,CASSHKSGPSTDTQYF
TRBJ2-3,TRBV6-2/TRBV6-3,many,NA,TGTGCCAGCAGTTACGGGCGGGTTGGAGATACGCAGTATTTT,CASSYGRVGDTQYF
TRBJ2-1,TRBV6-1,few,NA,TGTGCCAGCACCCGTACGACAGGTGTTTCTGAGCAGTTCTTC,CASTRTTGVSEQFF
TRBJ1-1,TRBV18,few,NA,TGTGCCAGCTCACCACCGGGCAGGAACACTGAAGCTTTCTTT,CASSPPGRNTEAFF
TRBJ2-1,TRBV5-4,NA,NA,TGTGCCAGCAGCCCGTCGACTAACGACTGGGATGAGCAGTTCTTC,CASSPSTNDWDEQFF
TRBJ1-5,TRBV20-1,few,TRBD1,TGCAGTGCTATCCAGGGGGCGAATCAGCCCCAGCATTTT,CSAIQGANQPQHF
TRBJ1-5,TRBV19,NA,TRBD1,TGTGCCAGTAATGGACAGGGGTTTAATCAGCCCCAGCATTTT,CASNGQGFNQPQHF
TRBJ2-2,TRBV19,NA,TRBD1,TGTGCCAGTAGTATAGCTGGGACAGGGTCTACCGGGGAGCTGTTTTTT,CASSIAGTGSTGELFF
TRBJ1-5,TRBV6-5,NA,NA,TGTGCCAGCAGTTACAGCGTCAATCAGCCCAAGCATTTT,CASSYSVNQPKHF
TRBJ1-1,TRBV20-1,NA,NA,TGCAGTGCTAGAGTTTCAGGACAGAGGAACACTGAAGCTTTCTTT,CSARVSGQRNTEAFF
TRBJ1-3,TRBV7-2,few,NA,TGTGCCAGCAGCCCCGATACGGGGGTCTCTGGAAACACCATATATTTT,CASSPDTGVSGNTIYF
TRBJ2-1,TRBV28,NA,TRBD2,TGTGCCAGCAGTTTCGGACTAGCGGGGGGGCCTTACAATGAGCAGTTCTTC,CASSFGLAGGPYNEQFF
TRBJ2-1,TRBV4-2,NA,NA,TGTGCCAGCAGTCTCGCCCAGGGGGGCGATGAGCAGTTCTTC,CASSLAQGGDEQFF
TRBJ2-7,TRBV28,few,TRBD2,TGTGCCAGCAGCCCACCGCGCGGGGGCTCCTACGAGCAGTACTTC,CASSPPRGGSYEQYF
TRBJ2-1,TRBV20-1,few,TRBD2,TGCAGTGCTGCCAATAGCGGGGGGGCCACCAATGAGCAGTTCTTC,CSAANSGGATNEQFF
TRBJ2-3,TRBV7-2,few,TRBD1,TGTGCCAGCAGCGCCGACAGGGGGCGCACAGATACGCAGTATTTT,CASSADRGRTDTQYF
TRBJ2-3,TRBV4-2,NA,NA,TGTGCCAGCAGCCAAGATGTAGGGGGGTTTAACACAGATACGCAGTATTTT,CASSQDVGGFNTDTQYF
TRBJ2-4,TRBV7-9,NA,NA,TGTGCCAGCAGCTTAGATGGTGGTTTTCAGTACTTC,CASSLDGGFQYF
TRBJ2-1,TRBV2,few,TRBD2,TGTGCCAGCAACCAGCGGGGGGGCAATGAGCAGTTCTTC,CASNQRGGNEQFF
TRBJ2-3,TRBV5-1,NA,TRBD2,TGCGCCAGCAGCTTTACTAGCGGGGAGGCAGATACGCAGTATTTT,CASSFTSGEADTQYF
TRBJ2-7,TRBV7-9,few,TRBD2,TGTGCCAGCAGCTTAGCTAGCGGGGGCAGCTCCTACGAGCAGTACTTC,CASSLASGGSSYEQYF
TRBJ1-4,TRBV12-3/TRBV12-4,few,NA,TGTGCCAGCAGTTTACGAGGCCCCGCAACTAATGAAAAACTGTTTTTT,CASSLRGPATNEKLFF
TRBJ2-7,TRBV10-1,NA,NA,TGCGCCAGCTCCGGGACGGATAGCTCCTACGAGCAGTACTTC,CASSGTDSSYEQYF
TRBJ2-5,TRBV5-1,few,TRBD1,TGCGCCAGCAGCCTGGGACAGGGATCGAGCGAGACCCAGTACTTC,CASSLGQGSSETQYF
TRBJ2-1,TRBV7-8,NA,NA,TGTGCCAGCAGCTTAGGCCCTCTCGGGAATGAGCAGTTCTTC,CASSLGPLGNEQFF
TRBJ2-5,TRBV27,NA,NA,TGTGCCAGCTCTTGGGGAGGGGGTGCCCGGGAGACCCAGTACTTC,CASSWGGGARETQYF
TRBJ2-1,TRBV4-1,few,NA,TGCGCCAGCAGCCAATTATTTTCCTACAATGAGCAGTTCTTC,CASSQLFSYNEQFF
TRBJ2-7,TRBV5-1,many,NA,TGCGCCAGCAGCACAACAGCATACGAGCAGTACTTC,CASSTTAYEQYF
TRBJ1-2,TRBV10-2,few,NA,TGCGCCAGCAGGCGGGTAAACTATGGCTACACCTTC,CASRRVNYGYTF
TRBJ1-2,TRBV19,NA,TRBD1,TGTGCCGGACGAGGACAGGGACGAGGCTACACCTTC,CAGRGQGRGYTF
TRBJ2-1,TRBV7-2,NA,TRBD2,TGTGCCAGCAGCTTGGACGCGGGGGACTACAATGAGCAGTTCTTC,CASSLDAGDYNEQFF
TRBJ2-4,TRBV5-1,NA,NA,TGCGCCAGCAGCTCCGGGACAGCCAAAAACATTCAGTACTTC,CASSSGTAKNIQYF
TRBJ1-1,TRBV18,NA,NA,TGTGCCAGCTCAGATGTGGTTCGGACTGAAGCTTTCTTT,CASSDVVRTEAFF
TRBJ1-5,TRBV5-1,NA,NA,TGCGCCAGCAGCTATGATCCCAATCAGCCCCAGCATTTT,CASSYDPNQPQHF
TRBJ2-3,TRBV5-1,NA,NA,TGCGCCAGCAGCCCAGGATCGGGGCACACAGATACGCAGTATTTT,CASSPGSGHTDTQYF
TRBJ1-3,TRBV5-1,few,NA,TGCGCCAGCAGCTTGGGACAGGCCGCTGGAAACACCATATATTTT,CASSLGQAAGNTIYF
TRBJ2-7,TRBV4-1,few,TRBD1,TGCGCCAGCAGCCAATTCAGGGGGCGGTTCGACGAGCAGTACTTC,CASSQFRGRFDEQYF
TRBJ2-1,TRBV7-2,NA,TRBD2,TGTGCCAGCAGCCCCCGGACTAGCGGAGCCGAGCAGTTCTTC,CASSPRTSGAEQFF
TRBJ2-7,TRBV7-2,few,NA,TGTGCCAGCAGTTACCAGGGCTCCTTGGGCGAGCAGTACTTC,CASSYQGSLGEQYF
TRBJ2-7,TRBV4-2,few,TRBD2,TGTGCCAGCAGCCAAGATTCAACTAGCGGGGGGACAATCTCCTACGAGCAGTACTTC,CASSQDSTSGGTISYEQYF